This TCR beta chain was found in a study of T cell responses to AZD1222 COVID-19 vaccine. Trimming cost V 7 bases and J 3 bases, with 19 bases left between them. The CDR3 loop spans 17 amino acids. Germline V gene sequence: CDR1 MNHEY, CDR2 SMNVEV (reference sequence). Data came from immunoSEQ multiplex PCR; TCRdb stores just in-frame clones and leaves some out. The sample consists of under 200,000 clones, roughly 92% of them appearing once. The source is an adult in good health. The chain combines TRBV27 with TRBJ1-6; D gene unclear. The starting material was peripheral blood, obtained on day 0 of AZD1222 vaccination. CDR3 region: CASNPSPGLVYNSPLHF. Here the CDR3 DNA reads TGTGCCAGCAACCCCTCCCCGGGATTAGTCTATAATTCACCCCTCCACTTT.